The rows below give T cell receptor beta chains drawn from one sample of a study of T cell responses to AZD1222 COVID-19 vaccine. Method: immunoSEQ multiplex PCR; TCRdb's copy keeps in-frame clones and lacks some. The sample lists roughly 130,000 clones; about 90% were seen once. The input for sequencing was peripheral blood, taken on day 0 of AZD1222 vaccination. These receptors originate from an adult in good health. CDR3s include the opening cysteine and the closing phenylalanine or tryptophan. The D gene is left open where the match is weak. Only some rows state a clone size, as once, few, many or a class for expanded clones.

TGCAGCGTTGAAGATCTCGCTAGCGGGTTCTCCTACAATGAGCAGTTCTTC CSVEDLASGFSYNEQFF TRBJ2-1 TRBD2 TRBV29-1 NA
TGTGCCATCAGTGTTCAGGGGGCATCAGATACGCAGTATTTT CAISVQGASDTQYF TRBJ2-3 TRBD1 TRBV10-3 NA
TGCGCCAGCAGCCAGCTCAGGGGAACTGAAGCTTTCTTT CASSQLRGTEAFF TRBJ1-1 NA TRBV4-1 NA
TGTGCCAGTAGTATCGGGCAGGGTCTGGATCAGCCCCAGCATTTT CASSIGQGLDQPQHF TRBJ1-5 NA TRBV19 NA
TGTGCCATCAGTGAGTTCGGTCATGGCTACACCTTC CAISEFGHGYTF TRBJ1-2 NA TRBV10-3 NA
TGCGCCAGCAGCCTTGACAGGCCACCGGTGGGTGGCTACACCTTC CASSLDRPPVGGYTF TRBJ1-2 NA TRBV5-1 once
TGCAGCGTTTCAAAGACAGGGAACACTGAAGCTTTCTTT CSVSKTGNTEAFF TRBJ1-1 NA TRBV29-1 NA
TGTGCCAGCAGCCTCAGGGAGTTCGAGACCCAGTACTTC CASSLREFETQYF TRBJ2-5 NA TRBV7-3 NA
TGTGCCAGCAGCTTAGCTGGGACAGAAACCCAGTACTTC CASSLAGTETQYF TRBJ2-5 TRBD1 TRBV7-2 NA
TGTGCCAGCAGTCCCCTTAACACCGGGGAGCTGTTTTTT CASSPLNTGELFF TRBJ2-2 NA TRBV6-5 few
TGCGCCAGCAGTAGACTAGCGGGGGCCTCTTACAATGAGCAGTTCTTC CASSRLAGASYNEQFF TRBJ2-1 TRBD2 TRBV5-1 NA
TGTGCCAGCAGTCTGACAGGGTTATTTGGCTACACCTTC CASSLTGLFGYTF TRBJ1-2 TRBD1 TRBV28 NA
TGTGCCTGGACCATGGGGCCTGCTTACGAGCAGTACTTC CAWTMGPAYEQYF TRBJ2-7 NA TRBV30 NA
TGTGCCAGCACCCCTTTCCCAAGCCAGGGGGTAGGCTACACCTTC CASTPFPSQGVGYTF TRBJ1-2 TRBD1 TRBV27 NA
TGTGCCAGCTCACCACTGAGGGGGAACACTGAAGCTTTCTTT CASSPLRGNTEAFF TRBJ1-1 NA TRBV18 NA
TGTGCCAGCAGTGAATTGGACAGGGGAGAAAAACTGTTTTTT CASSELDRGEKLFF TRBJ1-4 TRBD1 TRBV25-1 NA
TGTGCCAGCAGCCACCTAGCGGGGGGGGAAGATACGCAGTATTTT CASSHLAGGEDTQYF TRBJ2-3 TRBD2 TRBV3-1/TRBV3-2 NA
TGTGCCAGCAGCTTAGACGGGGCCTCCTATAATTCACCCCTCCACTTT CASSLDGASYNSPLHF TRBJ1-6 NA TRBV11-2 few
TGCGCCAGCAGCCCGGCTGGCTTCTCTGGGGCCAACGTCCTGACTTTC CASSPAGFSGANVLTF TRBJ2-6 NA TRBV5-1 NA
TGTGCCAGCAGCCTCGACAGCAACTATGGCTACACCTTC CASSLDSNYGYTF TRBJ1-2 NA TRBV7-3 NA
TGCAGCGTTGTACAGGGTGAAGCTTTCTTT CSVVQGEAFF TRBJ1-1 NA TRBV29-1 NA
TGTGCCAGCAGCTCCTGGGTATTAACAGCAGAGACCCAGTACTTC CASSSWVLTAETQYF TRBJ2-5 NA TRBV7-9 NA
TGTGCCAGCAGCGCCAGGGGGGGAGGTAATTCACCCCTCCACTTT CASSARGGGNSPLHF TRBJ1-6 TRBD1 TRBV2 once
TGCGCCAGCAGCGAGGACAGGGGGTACGGCTACACCTTC CASSEDRGYGYTF TRBJ1-2 TRBD1 TRBV5-1 NA
TGTGCCAGCAGCAAAGCGCAAAATCAGCCCCAGCATTTT CASSKAQNQPQHF TRBJ1-5 NA TRBV21-1 NA
TGTGCCAGCACCCAGGACGGACGTTGGGGCTACACCTTC CASTQDGRWGYTF TRBJ1-2 NA TRBV12-3/TRBV12-4 NA
TGTGCCAGCAGTTTGTTTTGGAACACTGAAGCTTTCTTT CASSLFWNTEAFF TRBJ1-1 NA TRBV12-3/TRBV12-4 NA
TGCGCCAGTAACAGGGGGGAGAACACTGAAGCTTTCTTT CASNRGENTEAFF TRBJ1-1 TRBD1 TRBV5-1 NA
TGTGCCAGCAGTGAAAGACTGGACAGGGGGACTGAAGCTTTCTTT CASSERLDRGTEAFF TRBJ1-1 TRBD1 TRBV2 NA
TGTGCCAGCAGCCTGGCTCGGACACCAGGAAGGGGCTACACCTTC CASSLARTPGRGYTF TRBJ1-2 NA TRBV5-4 NA